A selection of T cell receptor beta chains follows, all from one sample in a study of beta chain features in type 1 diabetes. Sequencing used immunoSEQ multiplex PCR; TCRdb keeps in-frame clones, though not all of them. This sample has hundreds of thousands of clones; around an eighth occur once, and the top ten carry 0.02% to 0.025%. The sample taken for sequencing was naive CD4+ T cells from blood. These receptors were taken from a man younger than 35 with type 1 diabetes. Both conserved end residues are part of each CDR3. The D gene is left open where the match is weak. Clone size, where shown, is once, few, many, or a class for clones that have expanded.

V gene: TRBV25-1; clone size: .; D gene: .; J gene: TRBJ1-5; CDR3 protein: CASSDRGDQPQHF
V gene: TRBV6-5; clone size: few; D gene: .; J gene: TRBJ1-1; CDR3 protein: CASGTRLGLTEAFF
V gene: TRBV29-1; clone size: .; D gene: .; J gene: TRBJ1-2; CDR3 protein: CSVEDRGGGLYGYTF
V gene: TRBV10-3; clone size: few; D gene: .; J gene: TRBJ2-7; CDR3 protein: CAIAPGSYEQYF
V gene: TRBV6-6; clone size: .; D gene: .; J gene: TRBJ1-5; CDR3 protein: CASRIRQASNQPQHF
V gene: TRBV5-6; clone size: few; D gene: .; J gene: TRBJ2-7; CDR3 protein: CASSLDQGYYEQYF
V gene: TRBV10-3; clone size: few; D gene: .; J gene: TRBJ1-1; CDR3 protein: CATRGGWNTEAFF
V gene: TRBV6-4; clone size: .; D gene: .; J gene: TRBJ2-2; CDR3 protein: CASSDSFSGSGELFF
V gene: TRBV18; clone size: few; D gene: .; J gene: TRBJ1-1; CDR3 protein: CASSPQTVNTEAFF
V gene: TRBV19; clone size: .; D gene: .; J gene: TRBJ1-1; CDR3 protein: CASIPRQNTEAFF
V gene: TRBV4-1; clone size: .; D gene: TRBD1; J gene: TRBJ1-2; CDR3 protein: CASSQGTGVIYGYTF
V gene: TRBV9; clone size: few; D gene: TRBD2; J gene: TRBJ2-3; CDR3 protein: CASSVAAGREDTQYF
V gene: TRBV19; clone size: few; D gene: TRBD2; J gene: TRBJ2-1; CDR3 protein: CASSISSGASNEQFF
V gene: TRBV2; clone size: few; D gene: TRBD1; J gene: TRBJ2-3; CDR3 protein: CASSPDRVGTDTQYF
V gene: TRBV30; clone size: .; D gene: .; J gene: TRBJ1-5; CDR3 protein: CAWSLEAQNQPQHF
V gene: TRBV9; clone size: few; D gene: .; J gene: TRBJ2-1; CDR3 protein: CASSVSSNNEQFF
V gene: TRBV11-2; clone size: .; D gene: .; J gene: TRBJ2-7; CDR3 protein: CASSLVWAYEQYF
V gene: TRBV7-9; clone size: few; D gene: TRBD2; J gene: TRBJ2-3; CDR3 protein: CASSLTGGSKDTQYF
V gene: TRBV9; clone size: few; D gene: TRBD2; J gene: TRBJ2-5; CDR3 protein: CASSAPRGGLETQYF
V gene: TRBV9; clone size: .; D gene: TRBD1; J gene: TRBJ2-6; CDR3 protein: CASSVGQGGSGANVLTF
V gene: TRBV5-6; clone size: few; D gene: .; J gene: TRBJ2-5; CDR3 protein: CASSFGRLETQYF
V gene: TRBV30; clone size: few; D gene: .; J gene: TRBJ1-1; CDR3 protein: CAWSLGILNTEAFF
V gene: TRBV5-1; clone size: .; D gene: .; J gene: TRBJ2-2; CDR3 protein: CASSLRDTGELFF
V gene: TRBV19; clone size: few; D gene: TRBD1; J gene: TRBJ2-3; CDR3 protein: CASSPGTGPSGTDTQYF
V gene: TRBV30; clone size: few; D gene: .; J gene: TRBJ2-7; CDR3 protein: CAWTWQGSEQYF
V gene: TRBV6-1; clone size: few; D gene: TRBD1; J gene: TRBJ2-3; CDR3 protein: CASSERQGRTDTQYF
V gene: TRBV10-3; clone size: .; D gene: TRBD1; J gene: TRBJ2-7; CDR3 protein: CAISERDRGLYEQYF
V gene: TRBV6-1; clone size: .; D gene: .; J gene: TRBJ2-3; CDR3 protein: CASSEAGTPHTQYF
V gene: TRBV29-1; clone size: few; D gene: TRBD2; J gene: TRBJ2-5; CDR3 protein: CSGVGLAGGQTQYF
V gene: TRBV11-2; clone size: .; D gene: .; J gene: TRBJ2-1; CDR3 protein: CASSAYRDSFYNEQFF
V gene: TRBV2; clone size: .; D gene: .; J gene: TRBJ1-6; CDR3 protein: CASSDTGISPLHF
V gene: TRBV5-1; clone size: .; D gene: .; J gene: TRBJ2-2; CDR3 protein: CASGTGGPNTGELFF
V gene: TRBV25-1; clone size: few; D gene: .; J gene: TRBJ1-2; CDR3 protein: CASSRDRGDYGYTF
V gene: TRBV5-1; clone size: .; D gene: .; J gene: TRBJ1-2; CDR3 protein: CASSLAFGDYGYTF
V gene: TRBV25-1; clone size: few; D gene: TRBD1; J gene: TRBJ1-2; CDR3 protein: CASSGMTGVDGYTF
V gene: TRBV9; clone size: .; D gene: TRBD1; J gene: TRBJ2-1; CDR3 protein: CASFRDSSIDEQFF
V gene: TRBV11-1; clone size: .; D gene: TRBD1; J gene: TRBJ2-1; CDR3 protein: CASSRRRDRLENEQFF
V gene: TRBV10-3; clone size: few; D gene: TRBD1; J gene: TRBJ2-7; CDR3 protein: CAISEVSGQGYF
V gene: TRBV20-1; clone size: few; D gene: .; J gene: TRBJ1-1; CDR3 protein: CSVRLRSAFF
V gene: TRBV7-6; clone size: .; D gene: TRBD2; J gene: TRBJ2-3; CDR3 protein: CASSPGLAGGTDTQYF
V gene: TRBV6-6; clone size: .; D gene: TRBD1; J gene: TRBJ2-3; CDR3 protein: CASSTLRQGVDTQYF
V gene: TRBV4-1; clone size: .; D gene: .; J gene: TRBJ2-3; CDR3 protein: CASSQGVLGTDTQYF
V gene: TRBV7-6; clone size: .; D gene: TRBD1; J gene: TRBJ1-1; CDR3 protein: CASSSTQGAALGTEAFF
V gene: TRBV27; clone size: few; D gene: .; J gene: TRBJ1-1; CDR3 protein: CASSLTGRENTEAFF
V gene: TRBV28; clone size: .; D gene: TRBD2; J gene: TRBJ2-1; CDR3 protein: CASSLGGDSYNEQFF
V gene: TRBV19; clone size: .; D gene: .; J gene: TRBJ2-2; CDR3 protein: CASKPGHLNTGELFF
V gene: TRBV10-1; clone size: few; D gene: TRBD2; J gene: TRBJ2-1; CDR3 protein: CASSEQAGAYNEQFF
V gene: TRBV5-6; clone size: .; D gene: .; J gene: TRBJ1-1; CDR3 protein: CASSWQGGTEAFF
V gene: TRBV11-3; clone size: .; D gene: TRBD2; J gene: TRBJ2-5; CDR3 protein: CASSLMLAGEIETQYF
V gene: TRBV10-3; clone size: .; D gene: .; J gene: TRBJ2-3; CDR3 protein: CAITRGGEEDTQYF
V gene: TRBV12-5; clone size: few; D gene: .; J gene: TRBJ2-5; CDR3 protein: CASGPGQSVETQYF
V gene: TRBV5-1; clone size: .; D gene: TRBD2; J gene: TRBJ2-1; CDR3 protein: CASSTSGDEQFF
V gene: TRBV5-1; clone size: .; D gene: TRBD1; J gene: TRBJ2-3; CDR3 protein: CASSQTGDVGDTQYF